This T cell receptor beta chain was identified during a study of blood T cell repertoires in COVID-19. The CDR3 contains 15 residues. After removal of 1 base from V and 5 bases from J, the junction contained 3 bases not matched to a gene. The germline CDR1 and CDR2 sequences are SGHRS and YFSETQ. Repertoires were generated with immunoSEQ multiplex PCR, while TCRdb's copy carries only in-frame clones and drops some. The table has approximately 220,000 clones, just under 90% seen once. This chain uses TRBV5-1 with TRBJ2-1; 10 nucleotides agree with TRBD2. The source is a man aged 60 to 75 who had recovered from COVID-19. The sample was peripheral blood. The CDR3 is CASSLTSGDHNEQFF. The CDR3 DNA sequence: TGCGCCAGCAGCTTGACTAGCGGGGATCACAATGAGCAGTTCTTC.